The 25 T cell receptor beta chains listed next were all sequenced from one sample in a study of CD8 T cells in Susac syndrome. The RNA input was about 0.5 to 1 ug, and it was reverse transcribed with random hexamers. From the immunoSEQ multiplex PCR reads, TCRdb called clonotypes with MiXCR, one entry per CDR3 protein. The sample includes under 350,000 distinct CDR3 sequences, about 91% of them seen just once. Specimen: CD4+ T cells from PBMCs. All receptors derive from a human donor with multiple sclerosis.

V usage is TRBV24-1 and J usage is TRBJ2-7, with TRBD1 as a possible D gene (5 bases). Germline V CDR1 and CDR2: KGHDR, SFDVKD. The CDR3 is 14 residues long. Trimming cost V 3 bases and J 4 bases, with 12 bases left between them. CDR3 coding DNA: TGTGCCACCAGTGATGCCCGGACACCTTACGAGCAGTACTTC. It encodes CATSDARTPYEQYF.

This clonotype showed up just once. The chain carries TRBV5-1 and TRBJ2-7; a possible D gene is TRBD1 (6 bases). The CDR3 is made up of 14 amino acids. CDR1 and CDR2 from the germline V gene are SGHRS and YFSETQ. Deletions cut 5 bases from V and 6 bases from J, with 18 bases between. The DNA for the CDR3 is TGCGCCAGCAGTTTACTGACAGGATCGGGCGAGCAGTACTTC. Translated, it gives CASSLLTGSGEQYF.

This clonotype was recorded only once. This chain uses TRBV6-5 with TRBJ2-7; D is perhaps TRBD1 (5 bases). V was shortened by 2 bases and J by 2 bases, with 7 bases between the two germline ends. Per germline, CDR1 MNHEY and CDR2 SVGAGI. The length of the CDR3 is 13 residues. CDR3 nucleotides: TGTGCCAGCAGTTACGAAGGGGCCTACGAGCAGTACTTC. Amino acid sequence: CASSYEGAYEQYF.

The gene calls are TRBV6-1 and TRBJ1-2; tentative D call: TRBD1 (6 bases). The germline V gene has CDR1 MNHNS and CDR2 SASEGT. The CDR3 runs 12 residues. Trimming shortened V by 6 bases and J by 6 bases, and 11 bases separated the two germline ends. This CDR3 reads CASSPTGNGYTF. The CDR3 DNA is TGTGCCAGCAGCCCCACAGGGAATGGCTACACCTTC.

This rearrangement joins TRBV5-1 to TRBJ1-3; 9 nucleotides align to TRBD1. V shed 4 bases, J shed 4 bases, and the junction held 6 bases outside the gene matches. The CDR3 is made up of 15 amino acids. Germline values: CDR1 SGHRS, CDR2 YFSETQ. The CDR3 sequence is CASSPDRGSGNTIYF. CDR3 in DNA: TGCGCCAGCAGCCCGGACAGGGGATCGGGAAACACCATATATTTT.

This clonotype was recorded a few times. The genes are TRBV18 and TRBJ1-1; maybe TRBD1 (5 bases). The germline V gene has CDR1 KGHSH and CDR2 LQKENI. V lost 9 bases and J lost 0, with 14 bases in between. CDR3 length: 14 amino acids. As DNA, the CDR3 is TGTGCCAGTAGTCCGCAGGGTTTGAACACTGAAGCTTTCTTT. Residues: CASSPQGLNTEAFF.

The chain joins TRBV23-1 to TRBJ1-2, with TRBD1 as a possible D gene (6 bases). TRBV23-1 is an ORF; its function is uncertain. The CDR3 is made up of 16 amino acids. Trimming took off 4 bases at V and 8 bases at J, with 23 bases between the two ends. CDR3 sequence reads: CASSPPGGGPSPGYTF. As DNA, the CDR3 is TGCGCCAGCAGTCCCCCGGGTGGGGGCCCCTCCCCAGGCTACACCTTC.

This chain links TRBV5-1 with TRBJ2-1; 8 positions agree with TRBD2. The CDR3 consists of 14 residues. Germline loops: CDR1 SGHRS, CDR2 YFSETQ. V was clipped by 5 bases and J by 5 bases; unmatched bases: 6. In DNA, the CDR3 is TGCGCCAGCAGAGGCGGGGGGCCACACAATGAGCAGTTCTTC. Its translation: CASRGGGPHNEQFF.

The genes are TRBV7-9 and TRBJ2-5, with unresolved D. The V gene lost 2 bases and the J gene lost 1 base, with 8 bases spanning the gap. The CDR3 totals 14 residues. CDR1 is SEHNR, CDR2 FQNEAQ, per germline (reference sequence). The CDR3 DNA reads TGTGCCAGCAGCTTAATACTAACCCAAGAGACCCAGTACTTC. As protein: CASSLILTQETQYF. The full variable domain, its missing parts supplied by reference TRBV7-9 and TRBJ2-5, is DTGVSQNPRHKITKRGQNVTFRCDPISEHNRLYWYRQTLGQGPEFLTYFQNEAQLEKSRLLSDRFSAERPKGSFSTLEIQRTEQGDSAMYLCASSLILTQETQYFGPGTRLLVL.

The rearrangement uses TRBV7-2 and TRBJ1-1, with 8 bases matching TRBD1. The CDR3 covers 13 residues. Unmatched junction bases numbered 11, after V lost 7 bases and J lost 10 bases. Germline-derived CDR1 and CDR2 are SGHTA and FQGNSA. The CDR3 protein is CASTSGGSRLAFF. CDR3 nucleotides: TGTGCCAGCACCTCAGGGGGCAGTCGGCTAGCTTTCTTT.

The gene calls are TRBV2 and TRBJ2-3; weak D call: TRBD2 (5 bases). With 6 bases removed from V and 8 bases from J, the gap between germline ends came to 15 bases. In germline, CDR1 is SNHLY, CDR2 FYNNEI. The CDR3 consists of 13 residues. DNA for the CDR3: TGTGCCAGCAGCGCTACACTAGGAAGTACGCAGTATTTT. This sequence encodes CASSATLGSTQYF.

The chain recombines TRBV14 with TRBJ2-1; 10 bases align to TRBD2. The germline gives CDR1 SGHDN, CDR2 FVKESK. V dropped 4 bases and J dropped 3; count of bases not matched to a gene: 9. The length of the CDR3 is 17 residues. The CDR3 sequence: CASSLASGSILYNEQFF. The CDR3, as DNA: TGTGCCAGCAGCCTCGCTAGCGGGAGTATCCTCTACAATGAGCAGTTCTTC.

V and J are TRBV23-1 and TRBJ2-1; TRBD1 matches at 8 bases. TRBV23-1 qualifies as an ORF whose function is uncertain. The CDR3 runs 15 residues. Losses at the gene ends were 7 bases for V and 7 bases for J; bases not matched to a gene: 12. The CDR3 region is CASTQGAPPWNEQFF. The CDR3 nucleotides are TGCGCCAGCACCCAGGGGGCCCCCCCCTGGAATGAGCAGTTCTTC.

The J gene is TRBJ1-5, the V gene TRBV30; 7 nucleotides match TRBD1. Looked up from germline, CDR1 is GTSNPN and CDR2 is SVGIG (reference sequence). This CDR3 is 15 amino acids long. Unmatched junction bases numbered 10, after V lost 1 base and J lost 7 bases. The CDR3 region is CAWSARQGSRQPQHF. The DNA of the CDR3 is TGTGCCTGGAGTGCCCGACAGGGATCACGACAGCCCCAGCATTTT.

In this sample, this clonotype turned up once. The chain is built from TRBV29-1 and TRBJ1-1; TRBD1 might be the D (5 bases). The CDR3 is made up of 12 amino acids. V was cut by 6 bases and J by 2 bases, with 10 bases left in between. Germline lookup yields CDR1 SQVTM and CDR2 ANQGSEA. The CDR3 DNA reads as TGCAGCGTCCAGGGTTACAACACTGAAGCTTTCTTT. This encodes CSVQGYNTEAFF.

The gene calls are TRBV20-1 and TRBJ2-1; D is ambiguous. In germline, CDR1 is DFQATT, CDR2 SNEGSKA (reference sequence). Trimming pared 5 bases from V and 4 bases from J, leaving 12 bases between. The CDR3 is made up of 13 amino acids. The DNA of the CDR3 is TGCAGTGCTCGACCCCGGTTGTACAATGAGCAGTTCTTC. It codes for CSARPRLYNEQFF.

The rearrangement uses TRBV27 and TRBJ1-2; 12 bases fit TRBD1. Looked up from germline, CDR1 is MNHEY and CDR2 is SMNVEV (reference sequence). CDR3 length equals 17 residues. Unmatched junction bases numbered 7, after V lost 4 bases and J lost 1 base. In DNA, the CDR3 is TGTGCCAGCAGTTCTGCCGGGACAGGGGGCCTTAACTATGGCTACACCTTC. This sequence encodes CASSSAGTGGLNYGYTF.

This clonotype was recorded once. The chain couples TRBV11-3 to TRBJ2-3, with TRBD1 matching over 7 bases. The CDR3 has 15 amino acids. Germline CDR1 is SGHNT and CDR2 is YENEEA. The J segment lost 1 base and the V segment lost 3 bases, leaving 4 bases of the junction unmatched. In nucleotides, the CDR3 is TGTGCCAGCAGCTTCGACAGGGTCGGCACAGATACGCAGTATTTT. Translation: CASSFDRVGTDTQYF.

The V call is TRBV12-3 or TRBV12-4, the J call TRBJ2-3; 8 bases fit TRBD2. The CDR3 is 15 amino acids. The ends lost 2 bases at V and 2 bases at J; junction bases unmatched: 3. The CDR3 spells CASSLSGRVTDTQYF. The DNA of the CDR3 is TGTGCCAGCAGTTTAAGCGGGAGAGTCACAGATACGCAGTATTTT.

This clonotype was recorded a few times. The chain couples TRBV6-2 or TRBV6-3 to TRBJ1-2; TRBD1 agrees at 7 bases. The V segment lost 9 bases and the J segment 0 bases; nucleotides outside the gene matches: 4. Germline-derived CDR1 and CDR2 are MNHEY and SVGEGT. The CDR3 loop spans 13 amino acids. CDR3 loop: CASRGTANYGYTF. In DNA form, the CDR3 reads TGTGCCAGTCGGGGGACAGCTAACTATGGCTACACCTTC.

The chain couples TRBV30 to TRBJ1-6; TRBD1 aligns across 7 bases. This CDR3 comprises 13 residues. The ends lost 8 bases at V and 6 bases at J; junction bases unmatched: 7. Germline V gene sequence: CDR1 GTSNPN, CDR2 SVGIG (reference sequence). The CDR3 bases are TGTGCCGGCCAGGGGGGGACTAATTCACCCCTCCACTTT. It translates to CAGQGGTNSPLHF.

V gene TRBV7-6 combines with J gene TRBJ2-5; D not resolved. The CDR3 sequence is 16 residues long. CDR1 is SGHVS, CDR2 FNYEAQ, per germline. V was trimmed by 2 bases and J by 1 base, leaving 14 bases between them. CDR3 nucleotide sequence: TGTGCCAGCAGCTTAAGCTATACCGGGTCCCAAGAGACCCAGTACTTC. Translation: CASSLSYTGSQETQYF.

V gene TRBV30 combines with J gene TRBJ1-5; D is ambiguous. The CDR3 consists of 13 residues. The germline V gene encodes CDR1 GTSNPN and CDR2 SVGIG (reference sequence). V was trimmed by 0 bases and J by 3 bases, leaving 6 bases between them. This CDR3 is CAWSVGFNQPQHF. The CDR3 nucleotides are TGTGCCTGGAGTGTAGGTTTCAATCAGCCCCAGCATTTT.

The rearrangement links TRBV6-1 to TRBJ2-5, with a tentative D call TRBD1 (6 bases). The CDR3 is 15 amino acids. Germline V gives CDR1 MNHNS, CDR2 SASEGT. The V end lost 1 base, the J end lost 7 bases, and 16 bases lay between the germline ends. The CDR3 DNA follows: TGTGCCAGCAGTGAAGTGGGGGCGCAGTTGGGGACCCAGTACTTC. This encodes CASSEVGAQLGTQYF.

This chain's CDR3 is CASSLNLGSGETQYF. CDR3 DNA sequence: TGCGCCAGCAGCTTAAACCTAGGCAGCGGAGAGACCCAGTACTTC. The V and J genes are TRBV5-1 and TRBJ2-5; possible D gene TRBD2, 5 bases. V was clipped by 2 bases and J by 4 bases, with 15 bases between them. CDR1 and CDR2 (germline): SGHRS, YFSETQ. This CDR3 contains 15 residues.